The present TCR beta chain was sequenced within a study of CD8 T cells in Susac syndrome. J lost 2 bases, V lost 5 bases, and 5 bases had no gene match. The CDR3 is 15 amino acids. CDR1 is SGHVS and CDR2 is FNYEAQ in the germline V gene. A remark on this clonotype: Its antigen is unidentified.

When the RNA was reverse transcribed, random hexamers were used with an input of roughly 0.45 to 1 ug. The immunoSEQ assay covered 54 Vbeta and 13 Jbeta segments for CDR3. Each CDR3 protein is one row after TCRdb ran MiXCR on the immunoSEQ multiplex PCR reads. Seen here are about 180,000 distinct CDR3 sequences, approximately 94% observed once, and the top ten hold approximately 0.09%. Whole-study results and caveats: As acknowledged by the study, its TCR sequencing and HLA analysis included a relatively small number of individuals.

The study sequenced TCR beta in blood CD8+ and CD4+ T cells. Negative isolation was used for CD8+ and CD4+ T cells, and FACS enrichment was applied to TEMRA cells. The TCR originated in a human donor with multiple sclerosis. The sequenced material came from CD4+ T cells from PBMCs. This chain links TRBV7-6 with TRBJ2-5; TRBD1 matches 10 bases. The DNA of the CDR3 is TGTGCCAGCAGCAAGCCGGGACAGGGGCAAGAGACCCAGTACTTC. Its protein product is CASSKPGQGQETQYF.